The T cell receptor beta chain under discussion was sequenced for a study of blood T cell repertoires in COVID-19. The CDR3 has 13 amino acids. The germline CDR1 and CDR2 sequences are SGHNT and YYREEE (reference sequence). V shed 3 bases, J shed 4 bases, and the junction held 3 bases outside the gene matches. Repertoires were generated with immunoSEQ multiplex PCR, while TCRdb's copy carries only in-frame clones and drops some. This table holds some 25,000 clones, less than 90% found once. Input material: peripheral blood. The receptor was isolated from a man between 65 and 85 years old with COVID-19, enrolled during active disease. The chain has TRBV5-4 and TRBJ2-5; TRBD1 matches 7 bases. CDR3 nucleotides: TGTGCCAGCAGCTACGACAGGGTAGAGACCCAGTACTTC. Protein sequence: CASSYDRVETQYF.